Below are 2 T cell receptor beta chains sequenced from a single sample in a study of siplizumab effects on memory and regulatory T cells. Profiling relied on immunoSEQ multiplex PCR, and the TCRdb table lists in-frame clones only, not all of them. The sample has approximately 92,000 clones; roughly 94% are singletons. The specimen was non-Treg CD4+ T cells sorted from blood. The origin of the receptors is a human donor in good health.

CDR3 region: CASSLLSYEQYF. The CDR3 DNA reads TGTGCCAGCAGCTTGCTCTCCTACGAGCAGTACTTC. The chain combines TRBV28 with TRBJ2-5; no definite D call. TRBJ2-7 explains the end of the DNA better; the J call may be wrong. The CDR3 spans 12 residues. Germline assignment: CDR1 MDHEN and CDR2 SYDVKM.

The chain uses TRBV5-1 and TRBJ2-3, with no clear D. Germline assignment: CDR1 SGHRS and CDR2 YFSETQ. The CDR3 spans 16 residues. Trimming cost V 0 bases and J 2 bases, with 13 bases left between them. In nucleotides, the CDR3 is TGCGCCAGCAGCTTGGTGGTTAGTGGCACCACAGATACGCAGTATTTT. Translating gives CASSLVVSGTTDTQYF.